The 25 T cell receptor beta chains below come from one sample, sequenced in a study of T cells in Graves' hyperthyroidism and ophthalmopathy. Amplified TCR beta CDR3 regions came from RNA transcripts. A first-round RT-PCR of the TCR CDR3 used the HTBI primer set. TCRdb redid the calling of the multiplex PCR reads with MiXCR, one entry per CDR3 protein. The sample lists some 650,000 distinct CDR3 sequences; around 16% were seen once. Sequenced input: blood. These receptors were obtained from a woman aged 40 to 55 with Graves' ophthalmopathy.

A single count supports this clonotype. The chain recombines TRBV19 with TRBJ2-1; no reliable D call. The CDR3 spans 15 residues. Germline CDR1 LNHDA, CDR2 SQIVND (reference sequence). With 1 base removed from V and 7 bases from J, the gap between germline ends came to 14 bases. The CDR3 DNA reads as TGTGCCAGTAGTATAGTTTCAGGAGCCCCTAATGAGCAGTTCTTC. It specifies CASSIVSGAPNEQFF.

This clonotype was seen ten or more times. V usage is TRBV7-9 and J usage is TRBJ2-1, with 9 nucleotides matching TRBD2. This CDR3 contains 14 residues. With 4 bases clipped from V and 6 bases from J, the junction kept 4 bases outside the gene matches. The germline CDR1 and CDR2 sequences are SEHNR and FQNEAQ (reference sequence). DNA of the CDR3: TGTGCCAGCAGCTCGGGACTAGCAGTCAATGAGCAGTTCTTC. It encodes CASSSGLAVNEQFF.

This clonotype was seen only once. This chain uses TRBV6-2 or TRBV6-3 with TRBJ1-5; TRBD1 matches at 10 bases. This CDR3 has 14 amino acids. The germline V gene encodes CDR1 MNHEY and CDR2 SVGEGT. The V segment lost 6 bases and the J segment 7 bases; nucleotides outside the gene matches: 6. The CDR3 protein is CASSKTGGTQPQHF. The CDR3 DNA follows: TGTGCCAGCAGCAAGACAGGGGGCACGCAGCCCCAGCATTTT.

This clonotype has at least ten counts. The chain has TRBV6-2 or TRBV6-3 and TRBJ2-1, with 7 bases identical to TRBD2. Germline lookup yields CDR1 MNHEY and CDR2 SVGEGT. Losses at the gene ends were 2 bases for V and 2 bases for J; bases not matched to a gene: 6. The CDR3 contains 16 residues. In DNA, the CDR3 is TGTGCCAGCAGTTACCGCCGACTAGCCACCTACAATGAGCAGTTCTTC. It yields the protein CASSYRRLATYNEQFF.

This clonotype was found many times. CDR3 DNA: TGCAGTGCTAGCCCACCCAGCGAAAAACTGTTTTTT. Translation gives CSASPPSEKLFF. The J gene is TRBJ1-4, the V gene TRBV20-1; D gene uncertain. This CDR3 region has 12 residues. Germline CDR1 is DFQATT and CDR2 is SNEGSKA (reference sequence). V was clipped by 3 bases and J by 8 bases, with 10 bases between them.

This clonotype was detected only a few times. A read error is possible here, since a much larger clone lies one base away. The CDR3 DNA follows: TGTGCCAGCAGCCCTCGGGGAACTGGAGCTTTCTTT. Translating gives CASSPRGTGAFF. The V and J genes are TRBV3-1 and TRBJ1-1; no firm D call. CDR1 is LGHDT, CDR2 YNNKEL, per germline (reference sequence). The CDR3 runs 12 residues.

Many counts were recorded for this clonotype. The rearrangement uses TRBV6-1 and TRBJ2-5; 10 bases align to TRBD1. CDR1 is MNHNS, CDR2 SASEGT, per germline. The CDR3 has 15 residues. Trimming took 5 bases from V and 0 from J; bases not matched to a gene: 3. This chain's CDR3 is CASSRTGGYQETQYF. CDR3 bases: TGTGCCAGCAGTAGGACAGGGGGTTACCAAGAGACCCAGTACTTC.

This clonotype was seen ten or more times. The CDR3 DNA reads TGTGCCAGCAGTTTAAGGGTTTCACCCCTCCACTTT. Translation gives CASSLRVSPLHF. The J gene is TRBJ1-6, the V gene TRBV28, with D unclear. V lost 2 bases and J lost 9, with 5 bases in between. The CDR3 runs to 12 residues. CDR1 MDHEN and CDR2 SYDVKM come from the germline V gene.

This clonotype was counted only a few times. V and J are TRBV10-3 and TRBJ1-2; no clear D. The CDR3 has 13 amino acids. The V gene's germline CDR1 is ENHRY and CDR2 SYGVKD. Trimming stripped 8 bases from V and 4 bases from J, with 14 bases between. The CDR3 region has the DNA TGTGCCATCCGTCCACAGATCTTCTATGGCTACACCTTC. Amino acid sequence: CAIRPQIFYGYTF.

Notes on this clonotype: This could be a read error, since a much larger clone is one nucleotide away. CDR3 in amino acids: CASQTLDTEAFF. The CDR3 DNA reads as TGCGCCAGCCAGACATTGGACACTGAAGCTTTCTTT. The chain employs TRBV10-2 and TRBJ1-1; D is uncertain. CDR3 length: 12 residues. The V gene lost 8 bases and the J gene lost 3 bases, with 10 bases spanning the gap. Germline CDR1 is WSHSY and CDR2 is SAAADI.

This clonotype has at least ten counts. The CDR3 is CASSLARGRGRETQYF. The CDR3, as DNA: TGTGCCAGCAGCTTAGCAAGAGGCAGGGGTAGAGAGACCCAGTACTTC. This chain links TRBV7-6 with TRBJ2-5; D possibly corresponds to TRBD1 (6 bases). The V end lost 0 bases, the J end lost 4 bases, and 15 bases lay between the germline ends. Germline V gene sequence: CDR1 SGHVS, CDR2 FNYEAQ. The CDR3 runs to 16 residues.

The chain recombines TRBV11-2 with TRBJ1-2, with unresolved D. Trimming took 2 bases from V and 7 from J, leaving 11 bases between them. The CDR3 is made up of 13 amino acids. Germline loops: CDR1 SGHAT, CDR2 FQNNGV. The CDR3 is CASSLRSSGGYTF. CDR3 in DNA: TGTGCCAGCAGCTTAAGGTCCTCCGGTGGCTACACCTTC.

This clonotype has just a few counts. V is TRBV30 and J is TRBJ2-2, with D perhaps TRBD2 (6 bases). CDR1 and CDR2 (germline): GTSNPN, SVGIG (reference sequence). The CDR3 runs 15 residues. V was pared by 3 bases and J by 2 bases, with 13 bases between. The CDR3 region is CAWRMEGINTGELFF. The CDR3, as DNA: TGTGCCTGGAGGATGGAGGGTATTAACACCGGGGAGCTGTTTTTT.

The sample holds many counts of this clonotype. This chain links TRBV20-1 with TRBJ2-5; D is tentatively TRBD1 or TRBD2 (5 bases each). The germline V and J ends were trimmed by 5 bases and 1 base, with 17 bases remaining between them. This CDR3 comprises 15 residues. The germline V gene has CDR1 DFQATT and CDR2 SNEGSKA (reference sequence). The CDR3 nucleotides are TGCAGTGCTCTCGGCGGGTGGGGCAGCCAAGAGACCCAGTACTTC. Its translation: CSALGGWGSQETQYF.

With respect to this clonotype: It may be a read error: a sequence one base away is much more abundant. CDR3 nucleotides: TGTGCCTGGGCAAGGGTCGAGACCCAGTACTTC. The encoded protein is CAWARVETQYF. The rearrangement uses TRBV30 and TRBJ2-5; D ambiguous. Germline V gives CDR1 GTSNPN, CDR2 SVGIG (reference sequence). This CDR3 spans 11 amino acids. The ends were cut back, 5 bases at V and 5 bases at J, with 9 bases in the middle.

Ten or more counts support this clonotype. The genes are TRBV20-1 and TRBJ2-2; TRBD1 matches at 8 bases. The CDR3 sequence is 14 residues long. V shed 3 bases, J shed 2 bases, and the junction held 2 bases outside the gene matches. Germline V CDR1 and CDR2: DFQATT, SNEGSKA (reference sequence). The CDR3 loop is CSARGQANTGELFF. Written as DNA, the CDR3 is TGCAGTGCTAGGGGACAGGCTAACACCGGGGAGCTGTTTTTT.

This clonotype was recorded many times. This rearrangement joins TRBV7-6 to TRBJ2-1; TRBD2 might be the D (5 bases). Germline-derived CDR1 and CDR2 are SGHVS and FNYEAQ. V was shortened by 0 bases and J by 8 bases, with 32 bases between the two germline ends. This CDR3 comprises 21 residues. The CDR3 is CASSLAMFTVGTGGGLDEQFF. CDR3 coding DNA: TGTGCCAGCAGCTTAGCGATGTTCACCGTAGGAACCGGTGGCGGGCTTGATGAGCAGTTCTTC.

This clonotype was counted a few times. V usage is TRBV27 and J usage is TRBJ2-7; 9 positions agree with TRBD2. The junction had 9 bases not matched to a gene; V was cut back by 10 bases and J by 2 bases. Germline CDR1 and CDR2: MNHEY and SMNVEV (reference sequence). This CDR3 comprises 14 residues. The CDR3 sequence is CATWTSADPYEQYF. The CDR3 DNA is TGTGCCACCTGGACTAGCGCGGACCCCTACGAGCAGTACTTC.

The rearrangement uses TRBV5-5 and TRBJ1-2; the D is unclear. The length of the CDR3 is 17 residues. Trimming cost V 1 base and J 0 bases, with 16 bases left between them. Germline-derived CDR1 and CDR2 are SGHKS and YYEKEE (reference sequence). The CDR3 coding sequence is TGTGCCAGCAGCTTGTCGACCAATACACGCTCTAACTATGGCTACACCTTC. Translation: CASSLSTNTRSNYGYTF.

As for this clonotype: The junction departs from germline at one end; a sequencing error may be responsible. The V call is TRBV3-1, the J call TRBJ2-5; 8 positions agree with TRBD2. The germline V gene has CDR1 LGHDT and CDR2 YNNKEL (reference sequence). CDR3 length: 15 residues. In nucleotides, the CDR3 is TGTGCCAGCAGCTCCGGACTAGCCCAAGGAGAGGCCCAGTACTTC. This gives the protein CASSSGLAQGEAQYF.

This chain connects TRBV7-9 to TRBJ2-7, with TRBD2 matching 11 bases. The V gene end was trimmed by 5 bases and the J gene end by 6 bases; junction bases not matched to a gene: 6. The CDR3 is 14 amino acids. The germline gives CDR1 SEHNR, CDR2 FQNEAQ (reference sequence). This chain's CDR3 is CASSGSGRAPEQYF. The CDR3 DNA reads as TGTGCCAGCAGCGGTAGCGGGAGGGCCCCCGAGCAGTACTTC.

This clonotype has only a few counts. In DNA, the CDR3 is TGCGCCAGCAGCCTCCCTAGAGTGGTGCCTGAAGCTTTCTTT. This gives the protein CASSLPRVVPEAFF. The rearrangement links TRBV4-1 to TRBJ1-1; D uncertain. Per the germline V gene, CDR1 is MGHRA and CDR2 is YSYEKL. Trimming pared 4 bases from V and 6 bases from J, leaving 15 bases between. The CDR3 sequence is 14 residues long.

CDR3 nucleotide sequence: TGCGCCAGCAGACCCAAAGGGACTAGCGGTAACAATGAGCAGTTCTTC. Protein product: CASRPKGTSGNNEQFF. V is TRBV4-1 and J is TRBJ2-1; 11 nucleotides agree with TRBD2. CDR3 length: 16 residues. Germline loops: CDR1 MGHRA, CDR2 YSYEKL. The trim removed 6 bases at V and 5 bases at J, leaving 9 bases unmatched.

This clonotype was seen many times. This rearrangement joins TRBV2 to TRBJ2-7; D gene unclear. Germline V gives CDR1 SNHLY, CDR2 FYNNEI. The germline V and J ends were trimmed by 3 bases and 2 bases, with 17 bases remaining between them. CDR3 length: 16 amino acids. The CDR3 DNA sequence: TGTGCCAGCAGTGAGGGGTGGGCCGCCGGGCCCTACGAGCAGTACTTC. It translates to CASSEGWAAGPYEQYF.

The rearrangement joins TRBV12-3 or TRBV12-4 to TRBJ2-4; no clear D gene. The CDR3 totals 15 residues. Trimming cost V 8 bases and J 0 bases, with 14 bases left between them. Here the CDR3 DNA reads TGTGCCAGCGGAACGGCGGCGATAGCCAAAAACATTCAGTACTTC. Translation gives CASGTAAIAKNIQYF.